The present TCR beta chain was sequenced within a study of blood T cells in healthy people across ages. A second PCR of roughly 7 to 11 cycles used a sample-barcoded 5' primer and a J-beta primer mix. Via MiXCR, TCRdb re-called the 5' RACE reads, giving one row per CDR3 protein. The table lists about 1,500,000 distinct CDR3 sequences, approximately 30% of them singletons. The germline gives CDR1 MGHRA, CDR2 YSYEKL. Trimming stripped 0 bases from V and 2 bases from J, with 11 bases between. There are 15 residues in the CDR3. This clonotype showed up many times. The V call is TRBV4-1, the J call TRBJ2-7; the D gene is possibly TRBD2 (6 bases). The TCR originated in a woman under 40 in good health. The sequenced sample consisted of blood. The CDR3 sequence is CASSQDWRVAYEQYF. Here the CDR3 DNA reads TGCGCCAGCAGCCAAGATTGGAGGGTTGCCTACGAGCAGTACTTC.